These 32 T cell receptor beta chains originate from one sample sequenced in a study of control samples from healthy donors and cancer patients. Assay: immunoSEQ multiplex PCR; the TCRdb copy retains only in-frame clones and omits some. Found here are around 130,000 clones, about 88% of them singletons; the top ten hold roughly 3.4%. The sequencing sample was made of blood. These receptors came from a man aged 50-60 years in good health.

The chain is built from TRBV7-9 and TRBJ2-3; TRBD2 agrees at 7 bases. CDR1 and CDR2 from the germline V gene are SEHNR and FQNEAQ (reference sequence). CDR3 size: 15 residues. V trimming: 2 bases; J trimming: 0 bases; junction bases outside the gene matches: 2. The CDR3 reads CASSLSGDSTDTQYF. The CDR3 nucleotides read TGTGCCAGCAGCTTAAGCGGGGACAGCACAGATACGCAGTATTTT.

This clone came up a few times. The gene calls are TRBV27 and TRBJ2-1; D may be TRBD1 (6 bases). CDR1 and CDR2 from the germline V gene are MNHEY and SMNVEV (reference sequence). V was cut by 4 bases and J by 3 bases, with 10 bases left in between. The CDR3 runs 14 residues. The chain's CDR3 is CASSSGAGYNEQFF. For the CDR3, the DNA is TGTGCCAGCAGTTCAGGGGCCGGCTACAATGAGCAGTTCTTC.

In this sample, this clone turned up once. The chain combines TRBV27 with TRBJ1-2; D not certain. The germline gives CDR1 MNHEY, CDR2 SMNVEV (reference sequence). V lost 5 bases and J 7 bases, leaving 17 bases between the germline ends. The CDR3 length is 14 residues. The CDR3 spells CASSRPGLGSGYTF. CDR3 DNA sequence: TGTGCCAGCAGTCGTCCAGGATTGGGATCTGGCTACACCTTC.

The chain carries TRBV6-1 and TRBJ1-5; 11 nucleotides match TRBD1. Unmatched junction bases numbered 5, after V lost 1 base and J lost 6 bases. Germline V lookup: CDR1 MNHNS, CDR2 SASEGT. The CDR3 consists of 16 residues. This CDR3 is CASSEDWTGGSQPQHF. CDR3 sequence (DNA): TGTGCCAGCAGTGAAGATTGGACAGGGGGCTCTCAGCCCCAGCATTTT.

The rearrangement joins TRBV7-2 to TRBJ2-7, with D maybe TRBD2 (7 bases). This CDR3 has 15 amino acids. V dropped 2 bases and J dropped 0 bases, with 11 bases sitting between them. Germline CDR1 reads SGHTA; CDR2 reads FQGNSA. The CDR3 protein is CASSLRGGLSYEQYF. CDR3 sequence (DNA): TGTGCCAGCAGCTTAAGGGGGGGGCTCTCCTACGAGCAGTACTTC.

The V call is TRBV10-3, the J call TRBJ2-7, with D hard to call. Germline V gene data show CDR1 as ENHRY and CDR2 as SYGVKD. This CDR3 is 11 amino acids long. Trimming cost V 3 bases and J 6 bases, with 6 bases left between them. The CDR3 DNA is TGTGCCATCAGTGACGGTTTCGAGCAGTACTTC. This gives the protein CAISDGFEQYF.

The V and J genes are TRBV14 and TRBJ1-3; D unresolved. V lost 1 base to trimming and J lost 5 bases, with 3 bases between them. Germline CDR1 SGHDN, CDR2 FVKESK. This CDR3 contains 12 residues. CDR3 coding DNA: TGTGCCAGCAGCCAAGTAAGAAACACCATATATTTT. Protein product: CASSQVRNTIYF. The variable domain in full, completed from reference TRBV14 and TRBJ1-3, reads EAGVTQFPSHSVIEKGQTVTLRCDPISGHDNLYWYRRVMGKEIKFLLHFVKESKQDESGMPNNRFLAERTGGTYSTLKVQPAELEDSGVYFCASSQVRNTIYFGEGSWLTVV.

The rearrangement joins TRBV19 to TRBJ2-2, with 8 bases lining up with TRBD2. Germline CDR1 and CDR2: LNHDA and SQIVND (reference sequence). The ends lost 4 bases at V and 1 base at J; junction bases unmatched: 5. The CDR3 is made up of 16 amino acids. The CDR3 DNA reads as TGTGCCAGTAGTAACGCGGCGGGGGGGAACACCGGGGAGCTGTTTTTT. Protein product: CASSNAAGGNTGELFF.

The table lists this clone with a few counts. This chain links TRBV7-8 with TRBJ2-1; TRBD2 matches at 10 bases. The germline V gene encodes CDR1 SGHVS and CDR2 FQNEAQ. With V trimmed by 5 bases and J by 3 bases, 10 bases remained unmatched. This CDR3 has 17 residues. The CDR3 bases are TGTGCCAGCAGCACTCTACTAGCGGGGTATCGCTACAATGAGCAGTTCTTC. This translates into CASSTLLAGYRYNEQFF.

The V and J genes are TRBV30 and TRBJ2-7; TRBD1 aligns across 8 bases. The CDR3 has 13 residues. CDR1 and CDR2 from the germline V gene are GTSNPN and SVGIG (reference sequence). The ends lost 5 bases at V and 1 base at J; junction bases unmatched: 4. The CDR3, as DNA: TGTGCCTGGGGACAGGGCAATTCCTACGAGCAGTACTTC. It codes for CAWGQGNSYEQYF. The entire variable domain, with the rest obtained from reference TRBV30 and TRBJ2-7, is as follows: SQTIHQWPATLVQPVGSPLSLECTVEGTSNPNLYWYRQAAGRGLQLLFYSVGIGQISSEVPQNLSASRPQDRQFILSSKKLLLSDSGFYLCAWGQGNSYEQYFGPGTRLTVT.

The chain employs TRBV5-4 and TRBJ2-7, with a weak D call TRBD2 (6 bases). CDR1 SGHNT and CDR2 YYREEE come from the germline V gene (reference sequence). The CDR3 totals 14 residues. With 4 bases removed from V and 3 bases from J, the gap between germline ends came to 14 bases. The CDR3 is CASSRTGGNYEQYF. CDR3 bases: TGTGCCAGCAGCCGGACCGGAGGGAACTACGAGCAGTACTTC.

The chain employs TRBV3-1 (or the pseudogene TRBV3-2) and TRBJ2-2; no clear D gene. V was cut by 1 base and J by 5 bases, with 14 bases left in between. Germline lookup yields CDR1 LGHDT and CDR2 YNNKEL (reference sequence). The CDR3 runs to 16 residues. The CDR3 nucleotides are TGTGCCAGCAGCCAAGTGGTCCAAATTAGGACCGGGGAGCTGTTTTTT. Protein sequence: CASSQVVQIRTGELFF.

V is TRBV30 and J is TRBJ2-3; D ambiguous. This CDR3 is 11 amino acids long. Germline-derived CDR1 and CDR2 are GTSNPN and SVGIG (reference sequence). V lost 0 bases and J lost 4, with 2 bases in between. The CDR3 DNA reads TGTGCCTGGAGTGTCCCAGATACGCAGTATTTT. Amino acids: CAWSVPDTQYF.

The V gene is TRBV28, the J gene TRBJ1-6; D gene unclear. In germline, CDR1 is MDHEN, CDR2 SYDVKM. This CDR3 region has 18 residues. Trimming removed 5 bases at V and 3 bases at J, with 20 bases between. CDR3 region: CASSALRLTPDYNSPLHF. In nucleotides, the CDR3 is TGTGCCAGCAGTGCACTTAGGCTCACCCCCGACTATAATTCACCCCTCCACTTT.

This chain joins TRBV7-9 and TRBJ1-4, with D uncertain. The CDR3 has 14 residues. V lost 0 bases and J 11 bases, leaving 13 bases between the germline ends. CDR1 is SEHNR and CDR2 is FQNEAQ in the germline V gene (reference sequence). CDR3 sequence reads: CASSLALMGSKLFF. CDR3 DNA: TGTGCCAGCAGCTTAGCGCTAATGGGCTCGAAACTGTTTTTT.

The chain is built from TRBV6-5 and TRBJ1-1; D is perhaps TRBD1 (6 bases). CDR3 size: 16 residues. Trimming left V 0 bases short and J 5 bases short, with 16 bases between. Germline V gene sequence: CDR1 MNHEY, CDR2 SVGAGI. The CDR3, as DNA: TGTGCCAGCAGTTACTCAGGTGGAGGGGGTAGGACTGAAGCTTTCTTT. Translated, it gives CASSYSGGGGRTEAFF.

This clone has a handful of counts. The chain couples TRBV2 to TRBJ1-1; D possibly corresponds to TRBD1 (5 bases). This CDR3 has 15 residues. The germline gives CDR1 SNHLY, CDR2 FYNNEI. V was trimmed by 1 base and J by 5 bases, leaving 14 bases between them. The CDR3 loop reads CASSEGFQGLTEAFF. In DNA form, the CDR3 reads TGTGCCAGCAGTGAAGGATTCCAGGGTCTGACTGAAGCTTTCTTT.

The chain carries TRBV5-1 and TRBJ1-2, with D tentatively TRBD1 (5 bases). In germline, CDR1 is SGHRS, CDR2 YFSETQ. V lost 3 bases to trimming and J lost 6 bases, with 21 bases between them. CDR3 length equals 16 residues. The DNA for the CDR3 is TGCGCCAGCAGCTCGGACGGTGCCTTGGGGCAGGATGGCTACACCTTC. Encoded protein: CASSSDGALGQDGYTF.

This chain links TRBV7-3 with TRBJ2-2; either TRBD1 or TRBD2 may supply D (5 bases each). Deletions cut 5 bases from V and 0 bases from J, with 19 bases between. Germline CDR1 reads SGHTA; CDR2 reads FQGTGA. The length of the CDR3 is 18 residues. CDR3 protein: CASSPSGGSYANTGELFF. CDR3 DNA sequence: TGTGCCAGCAGCCCTTCTGGGGGTTCATACGCGAACACCGGGGAGCTGTTTTTT.

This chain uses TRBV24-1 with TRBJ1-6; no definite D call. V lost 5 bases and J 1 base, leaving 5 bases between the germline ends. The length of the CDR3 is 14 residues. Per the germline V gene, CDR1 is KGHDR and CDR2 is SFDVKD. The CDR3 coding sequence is TGTGCCACCAGTGTTTCATCCTATAATTCACCCCTCCACTTT. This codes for CATSVSSYNSPLHF.

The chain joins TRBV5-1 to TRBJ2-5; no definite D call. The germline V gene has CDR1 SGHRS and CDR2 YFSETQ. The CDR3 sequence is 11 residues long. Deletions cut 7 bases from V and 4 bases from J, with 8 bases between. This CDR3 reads CASATGETQYF. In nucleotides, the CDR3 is TGCGCCAGCGCAACCGGAGAGACCCAGTACTTC.

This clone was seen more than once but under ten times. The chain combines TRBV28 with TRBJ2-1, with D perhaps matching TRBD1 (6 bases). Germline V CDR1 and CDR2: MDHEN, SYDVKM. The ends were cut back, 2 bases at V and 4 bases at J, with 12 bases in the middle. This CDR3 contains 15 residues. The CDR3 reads CASSLRLGTYNEQFF. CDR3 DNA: TGTGCCAGCAGTTTACGGCTCGGGACATACAATGAGCAGTTCTTC.

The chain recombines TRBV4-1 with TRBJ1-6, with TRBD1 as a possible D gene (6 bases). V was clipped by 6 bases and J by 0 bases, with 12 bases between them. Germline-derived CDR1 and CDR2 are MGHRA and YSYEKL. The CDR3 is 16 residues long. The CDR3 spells CASSAGAGSYNSPLHF. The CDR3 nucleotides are TGCGCCAGCAGTGCAGGGGCGGGCTCCTATAATTCACCCCTCCACTTT.

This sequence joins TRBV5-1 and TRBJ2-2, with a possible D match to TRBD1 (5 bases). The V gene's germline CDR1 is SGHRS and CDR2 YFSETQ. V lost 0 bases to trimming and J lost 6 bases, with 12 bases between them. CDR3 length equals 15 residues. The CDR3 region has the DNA TGCGCCAGCAGCTTGGGACAGAGAACGGCCGGGGAGCTGTTTTTT. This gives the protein CASSLGQRTAGELFF.

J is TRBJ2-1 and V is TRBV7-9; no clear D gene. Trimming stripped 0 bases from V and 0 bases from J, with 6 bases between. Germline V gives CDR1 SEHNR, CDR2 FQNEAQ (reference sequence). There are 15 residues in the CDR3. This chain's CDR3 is CASSLAGSSYNEQFF. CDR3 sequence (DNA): TGTGCCAGCAGCTTAGCTGGTAGCTCCTACAATGAGCAGTTCTTC.

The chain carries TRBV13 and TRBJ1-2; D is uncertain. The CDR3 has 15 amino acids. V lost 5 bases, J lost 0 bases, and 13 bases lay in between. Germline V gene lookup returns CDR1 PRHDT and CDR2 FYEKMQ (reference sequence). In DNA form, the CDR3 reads TGTGCCAGCAGCCTCCAAATATTAGCTAACTATGGCTACACCTTC. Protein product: CASSLQILANYGYTF.

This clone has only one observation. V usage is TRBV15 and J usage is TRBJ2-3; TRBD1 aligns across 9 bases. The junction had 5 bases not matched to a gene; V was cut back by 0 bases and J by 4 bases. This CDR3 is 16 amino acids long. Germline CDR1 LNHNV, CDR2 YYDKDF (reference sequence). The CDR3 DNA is TGTGCCACCAGCAGAGATCGACAGGGGGTTGCAGATACGCAGTATTTT. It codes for CATSRDRQGVADTQYF.

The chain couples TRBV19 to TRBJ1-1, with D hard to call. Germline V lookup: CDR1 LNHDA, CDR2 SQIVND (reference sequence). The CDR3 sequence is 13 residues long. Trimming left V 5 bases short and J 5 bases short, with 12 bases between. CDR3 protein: CASSLRRATEAFF. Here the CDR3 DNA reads TGTGCCAGTAGTCTCAGGAGGGCAACTGAAGCTTTCTTT.

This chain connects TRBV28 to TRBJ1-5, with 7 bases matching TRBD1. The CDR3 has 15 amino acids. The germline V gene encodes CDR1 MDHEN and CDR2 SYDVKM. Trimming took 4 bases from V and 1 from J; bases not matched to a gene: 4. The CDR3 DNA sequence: TGTGCCAGCAGTTCCCCGACAGGGAGCAATCAGCCCCAGCATTTT. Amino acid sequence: CASSSPTGSNQPQHF.

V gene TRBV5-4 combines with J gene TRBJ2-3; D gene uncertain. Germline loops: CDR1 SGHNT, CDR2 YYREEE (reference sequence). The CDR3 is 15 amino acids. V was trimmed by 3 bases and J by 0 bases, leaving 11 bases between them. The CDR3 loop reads CASSSPTGSTDTQYF. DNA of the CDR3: TGTGCCAGCAGCTCGCCGACTGGAAGCACAGATACGCAGTATTTT.

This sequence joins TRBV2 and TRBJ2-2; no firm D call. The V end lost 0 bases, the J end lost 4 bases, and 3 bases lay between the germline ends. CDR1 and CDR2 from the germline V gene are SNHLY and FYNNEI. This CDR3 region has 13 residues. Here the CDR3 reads CASSEAGTGELFF. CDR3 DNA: TGTGCCAGCAGTGAAGCGGGCACCGGGGAGCTGTTTTTT.

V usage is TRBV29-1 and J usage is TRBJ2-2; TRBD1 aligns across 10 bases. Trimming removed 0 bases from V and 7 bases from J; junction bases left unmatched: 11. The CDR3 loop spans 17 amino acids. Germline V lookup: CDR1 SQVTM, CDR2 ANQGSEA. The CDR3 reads CSVEDPVTGGIVGELFF. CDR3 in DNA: TGCAGCGTTGAAGATCCGGTGACAGGGGGCATCGTCGGGGAGCTGTTTTTT.